Described below is a single T cell receptor (beta chain) sequence and its context. The CDR3 extends over 15 amino acids. V was shortened by 7 bases and J by 5 bases, with 20 bases between the two germline ends. The germline V gene has CDR1 MGHRA and CDR2 YSYEKL. Preparation of the TCRbeta library involved a method that used unique molecular identifiers. MiXCR, run by TCRdb on the PCR reads, gives a single entry per CDR3 protein. The data show nearly 550,000 distinct CDR3 sequences, about 18% seen once. The entry originates in a study of T-cell reconstitution after alpha-beta-depleted transplantation in children.

Sequenced here: PBMCs from the stem cell graft donor, sampled from the stem cell graft. This chain links TRBV4-1 with TRBJ2-5; tentative D call: TRBD2 (6 bases). This sequence was found in a human donor who donated a stem cell graft to a child with acute lymphoblastic leukemia. The CDR3: CASKTRLGATETQYF. In DNA, the CDR3 is TGCGCCAGCAAAACCCGACTAGGGGCGACGGAGACCCAGTACTTC.